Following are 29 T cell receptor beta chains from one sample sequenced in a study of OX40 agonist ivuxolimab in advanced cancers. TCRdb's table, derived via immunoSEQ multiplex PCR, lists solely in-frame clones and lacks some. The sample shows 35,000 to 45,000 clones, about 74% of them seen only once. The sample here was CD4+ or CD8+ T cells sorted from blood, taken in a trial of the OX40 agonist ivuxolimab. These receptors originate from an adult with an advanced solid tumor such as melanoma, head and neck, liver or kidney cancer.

The chain's CDR3 is CASSLREDQPQHF. The CDR3 coding sequence is TGTGCCAGCAGTCTTAGGGAGGATCAGCCCCAGCATTTT. The chain joins TRBV27 to TRBJ1-5; D is uncertain. Germline V gene data show CDR1 as MNHEY and CDR2 as SMNVEV (reference sequence). The CDR3 runs 13 residues. V lost 5 bases, J lost 5 bases, and 10 bases lay in between.

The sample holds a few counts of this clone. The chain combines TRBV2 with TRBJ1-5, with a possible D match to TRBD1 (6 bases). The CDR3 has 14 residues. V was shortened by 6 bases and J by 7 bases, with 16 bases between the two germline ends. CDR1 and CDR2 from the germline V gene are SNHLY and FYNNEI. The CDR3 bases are TGTGCCAGCAGGTACACAGGGTCGGGGCAGCCCCAGCATTTT. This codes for CASRYTGSGQPQHF. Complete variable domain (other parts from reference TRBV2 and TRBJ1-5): EPEVTQTPSHQVTQMGQEVILRCVPISNHLYFYWYRQILGQKVEFLVSFYNNEISEKSEIFDDQFSVERPDGSNFTLKIRSTKLEDSAMYFCASRYTGSGQPQHFGDGTRLSIL.

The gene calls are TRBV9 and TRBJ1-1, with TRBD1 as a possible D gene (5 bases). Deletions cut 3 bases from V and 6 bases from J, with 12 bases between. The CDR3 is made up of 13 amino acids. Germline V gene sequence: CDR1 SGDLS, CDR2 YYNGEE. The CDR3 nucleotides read TGTGCCAGCAGCGCAGCAGGGCAGCCTGAAGCTTTCTTT. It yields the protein CASSAAGQPEAFF.

CDR3 in amino acids: CASSLALFNLPTDTQYF. For the CDR3, the DNA is TGTGCCAGCAGCTTAGCGCTTTTCAATTTGCCCACAGATACGCAGTATTTT. V and J are TRBV7-8 and TRBJ2-3; no reliable D call. CDR3 length: 17 residues. Trimming stripped 0 bases from V and 2 bases from J, with 15 bases between. Germline values: CDR1 SGHVS, CDR2 FQNEAQ. The whole variable domain, remainder taken from reference TRBV7-8 and TRBJ2-3, is GAGVSQSPRYKVAKRGQDVALRCDPISGHVSLFWYQQALGQGPEFLTYFQNEAQLDKSGLPSDRFFAERPEGSVSTLKIQRTQQEDSAVYLCASSLALFNLPTDTQYFGPGTRLTVL.

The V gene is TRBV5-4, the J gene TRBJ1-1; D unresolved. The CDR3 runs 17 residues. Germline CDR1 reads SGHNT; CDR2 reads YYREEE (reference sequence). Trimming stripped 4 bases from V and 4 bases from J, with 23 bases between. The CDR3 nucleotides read TGTGCCAGCAGCCTAGGTAGACCGTCCATCCAAGGCACTGAAGCTTTCTTT. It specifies CASSLGRPSIQGTEAFF.

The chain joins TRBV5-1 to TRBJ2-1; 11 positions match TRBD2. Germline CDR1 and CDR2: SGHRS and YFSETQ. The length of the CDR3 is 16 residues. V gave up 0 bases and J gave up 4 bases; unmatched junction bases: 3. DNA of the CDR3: TGCGCCAGCAGCTTGGGGGGGACTAGCGGTTACAATGAGCAGTTCTTC. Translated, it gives CASSLGGTSGYNEQFF.

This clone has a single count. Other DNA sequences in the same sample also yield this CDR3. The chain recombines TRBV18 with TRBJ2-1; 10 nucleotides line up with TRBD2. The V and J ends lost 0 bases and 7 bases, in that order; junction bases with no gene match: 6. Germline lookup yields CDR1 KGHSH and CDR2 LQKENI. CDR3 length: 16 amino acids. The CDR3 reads CASSPPSSGGGNEQFF. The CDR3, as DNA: TGTGCCAGCTCACCACCCTCTAGCGGGGGTGGTAATGAGCAGTTCTTC. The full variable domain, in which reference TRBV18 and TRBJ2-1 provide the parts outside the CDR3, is NAGVMQNPRHLVRRRGQEARLRCSPMKGHSHVYWYRQLPEEGLKFMVYLQKENIIDESGMPKERFSAEFPKEGPSILRIQQVVRGDSAAYFCASSPPSSGGGNEQFFGPGTRLTVL.

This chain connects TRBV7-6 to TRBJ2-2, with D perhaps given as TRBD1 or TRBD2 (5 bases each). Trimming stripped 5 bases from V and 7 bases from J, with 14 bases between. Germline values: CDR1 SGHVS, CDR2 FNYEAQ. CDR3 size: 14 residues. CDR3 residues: CASSAAGTRGELFF. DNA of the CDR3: TGTGCCAGCAGCGCCGCAGGGACGCGCGGGGAGCTGTTTTTT.

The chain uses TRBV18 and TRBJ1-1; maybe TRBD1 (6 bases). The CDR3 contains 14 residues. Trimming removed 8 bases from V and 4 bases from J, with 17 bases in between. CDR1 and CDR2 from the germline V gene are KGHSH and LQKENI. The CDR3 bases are TGTGCCAGCCTAAGGGGGGGATCGTCCACTGAAGCTTTCTTT. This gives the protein CASLRGGSSTEAFF.

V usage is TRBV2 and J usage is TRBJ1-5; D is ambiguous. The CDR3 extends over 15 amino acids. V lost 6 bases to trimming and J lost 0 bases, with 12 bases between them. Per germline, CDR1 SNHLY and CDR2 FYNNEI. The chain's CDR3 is CASRSGDLSNQPQHF. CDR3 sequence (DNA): TGTGCCAGCAGGTCTGGAGATCTTAGCAATCAGCCCCAGCATTTT.

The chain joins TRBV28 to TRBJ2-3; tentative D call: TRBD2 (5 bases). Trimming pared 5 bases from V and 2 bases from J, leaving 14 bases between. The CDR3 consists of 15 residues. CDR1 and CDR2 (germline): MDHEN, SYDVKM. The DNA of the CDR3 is TGTGCCAGCAGTAAGAGCGGAGACTACACAGATACGCAGTATTTT. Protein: CASSKSGDYTDTQYF.

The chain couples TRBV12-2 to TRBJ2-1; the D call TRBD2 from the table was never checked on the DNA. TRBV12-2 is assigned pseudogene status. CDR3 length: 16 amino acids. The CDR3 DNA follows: TGTGCAAGTCGCGCCCAGCGGGAGGCCTCCTACAATGAGCAGTTCTTC. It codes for CASRAQREASYNEQFF.

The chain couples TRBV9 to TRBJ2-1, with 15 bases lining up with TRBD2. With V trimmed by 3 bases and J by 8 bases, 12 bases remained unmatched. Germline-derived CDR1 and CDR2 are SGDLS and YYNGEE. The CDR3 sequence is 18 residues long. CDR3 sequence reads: CASSARTSGRVRGYEQFF. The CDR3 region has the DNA TGTGCCAGCAGCGCACGGACTAGCGGGAGGGTACGCGGCTATGAGCAGTTCTTC.

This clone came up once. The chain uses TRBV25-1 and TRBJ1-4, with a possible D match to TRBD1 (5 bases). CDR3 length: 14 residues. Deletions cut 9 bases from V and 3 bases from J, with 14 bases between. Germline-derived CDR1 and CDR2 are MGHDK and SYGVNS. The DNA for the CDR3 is TGTGCCAGTAAGACGGGACCGGCTAATGAAAAACTGTTTTTT. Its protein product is CASKTGPANEKLFF. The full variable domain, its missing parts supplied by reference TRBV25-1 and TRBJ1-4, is EADIYQTPRYLVIGTGKKITLECSQTMGHDKMYWYQQDPGMELHLIHYSYGVNSTEKGDLSSESTVSRIRTEHFPLTLESARPSHTSQYLCASKTGPANEKLFFGSGTQLSVL.

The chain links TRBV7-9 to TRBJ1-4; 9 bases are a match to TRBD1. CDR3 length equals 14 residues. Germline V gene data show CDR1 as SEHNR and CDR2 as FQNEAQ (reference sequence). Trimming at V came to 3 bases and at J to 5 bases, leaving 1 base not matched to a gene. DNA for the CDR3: TGTGCCAGCAGCTTGGGGACAGGGAATGAAAAACTGTTTTTT. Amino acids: CASSLGTGNEKLFF.

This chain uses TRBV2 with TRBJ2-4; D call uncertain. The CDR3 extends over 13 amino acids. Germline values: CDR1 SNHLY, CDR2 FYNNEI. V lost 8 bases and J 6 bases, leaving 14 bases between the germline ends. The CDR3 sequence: CASGPLTSNIQYF. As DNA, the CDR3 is TGTGCCAGCGGGCCCCTAACCTCAAACATTCAGTACTTC.

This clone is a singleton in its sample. In nucleotides, the CDR3 is TGCAGTGCCGAGGACATTTATGAGCAGTTCTTC. Translation gives CSAEDIYEQFF. The V call is TRBV20-1, the J call TRBJ2-1; D might be TRBD1 (5 bases). CDR1 is DFQATT, CDR2 SNEGSKA, per germline (reference sequence). The CDR3 runs 11 residues. V lost 6 bases to trimming and J lost 8 bases, with 11 bases between them.

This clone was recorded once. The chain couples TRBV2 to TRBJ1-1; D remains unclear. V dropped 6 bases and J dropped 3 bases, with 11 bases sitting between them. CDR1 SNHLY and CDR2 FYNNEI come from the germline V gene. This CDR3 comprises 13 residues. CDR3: CASSGLLYTEAFF. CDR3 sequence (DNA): TGTGCCAGCAGCGGACTGTTGTACACTGAAGCTTTCTTT.

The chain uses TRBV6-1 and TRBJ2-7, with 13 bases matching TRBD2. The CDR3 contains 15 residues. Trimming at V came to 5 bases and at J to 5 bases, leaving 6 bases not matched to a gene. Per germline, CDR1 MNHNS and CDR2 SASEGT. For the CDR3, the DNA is TGTGCCAGCAGTATACGCGGACTAGCGGGAGACGAGCAGTACTTC. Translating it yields CASSIRGLAGDEQYF.

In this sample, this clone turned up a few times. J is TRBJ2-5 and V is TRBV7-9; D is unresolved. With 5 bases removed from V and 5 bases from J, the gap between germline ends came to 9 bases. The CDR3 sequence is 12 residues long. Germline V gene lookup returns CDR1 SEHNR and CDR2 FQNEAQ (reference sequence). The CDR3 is CASSRVAETQYF. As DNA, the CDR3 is TGTGCCAGCAGCCGGGTAGCTGAGACCCAGTACTTC. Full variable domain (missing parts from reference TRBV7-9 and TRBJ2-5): DTGVSQNPRHKITKRGQNVTFRCDPISEHNRLYWYRQTLGQGPEFLTYFQNEAQLEKSRLLSDRFSAERPKGSFSTLEIQRTEQGDSAMYLCASSRVAETQYFGPGTRLLVL.

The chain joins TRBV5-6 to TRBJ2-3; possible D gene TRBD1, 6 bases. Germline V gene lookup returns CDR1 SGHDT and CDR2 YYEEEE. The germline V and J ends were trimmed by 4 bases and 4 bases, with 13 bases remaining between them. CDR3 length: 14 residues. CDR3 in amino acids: CASSHRDGADTQYF. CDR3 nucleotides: TGTGCCAGCAGCCACAGGGACGGGGCAGATACGCAGTATTTT.

CDR3 nucleotides: TGTGCCAGCAGTTTAGGACAGGGGGGAACTGAAGCTTTCTTT. Translated, it gives CASSLGQGGTEAFF. The chain recombines TRBV28 with TRBJ1-1; TRBD1 matches 10 bases. The CDR3 sequence is 14 residues long. The V segment lost 2 bases and the J segment 5 bases; nucleotides outside the gene matches: 2. In germline, CDR1 is MDHEN, CDR2 SYDVKM.

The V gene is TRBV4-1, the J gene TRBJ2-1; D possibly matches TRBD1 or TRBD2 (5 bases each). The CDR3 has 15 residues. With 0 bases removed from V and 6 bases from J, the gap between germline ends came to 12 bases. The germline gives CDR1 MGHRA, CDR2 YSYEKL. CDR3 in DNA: TGCGCCAGCAGCCAAGAAAAGGGACCAACCAATGAGCAGTTCTTC. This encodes CASSQEKGPTNEQFF.

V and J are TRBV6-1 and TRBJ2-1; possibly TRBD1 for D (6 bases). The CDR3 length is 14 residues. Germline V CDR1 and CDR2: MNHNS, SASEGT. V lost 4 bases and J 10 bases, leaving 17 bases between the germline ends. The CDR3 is CASSGVGHFTEQFF. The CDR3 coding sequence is TGTGCCAGCAGTGGGGTGGGACACTTCACAGAGCAGTTCTTC.

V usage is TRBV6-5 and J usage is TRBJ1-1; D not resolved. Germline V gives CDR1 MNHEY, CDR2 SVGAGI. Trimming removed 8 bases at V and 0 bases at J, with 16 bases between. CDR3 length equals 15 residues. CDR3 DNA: TGTGCCAGCTTTAGTTTGGGCCTTATGAACACTGAAGCTTTCTTT. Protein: CASFSLGLMNTEAFF.

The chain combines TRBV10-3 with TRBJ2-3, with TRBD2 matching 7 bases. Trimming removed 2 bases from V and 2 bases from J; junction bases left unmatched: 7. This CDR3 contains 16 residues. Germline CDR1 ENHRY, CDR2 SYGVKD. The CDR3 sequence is CAISEGAGLVTDTQYF. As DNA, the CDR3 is TGTGCCATCAGTGAGGGAGCGGGGCTTGTCACAGATACGCAGTATTTT.

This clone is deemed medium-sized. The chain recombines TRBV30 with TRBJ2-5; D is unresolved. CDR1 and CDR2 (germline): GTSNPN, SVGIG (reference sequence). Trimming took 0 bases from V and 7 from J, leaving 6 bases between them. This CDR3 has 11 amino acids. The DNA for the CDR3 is TGTGCCTGGAGTGTGAAAGTGACCCAGTACTTC. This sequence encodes CAWSVKVTQYF.

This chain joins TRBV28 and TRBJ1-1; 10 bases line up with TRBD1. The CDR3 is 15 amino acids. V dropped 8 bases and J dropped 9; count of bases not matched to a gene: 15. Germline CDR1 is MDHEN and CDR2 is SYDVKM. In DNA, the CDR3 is TGTGCCAGCCTCCCGTGGGGGACAGGGGACCCCCAAGCTTTCTTT. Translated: CASLPWGTGDPQAFF. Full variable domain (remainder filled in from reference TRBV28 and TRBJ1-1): DVKVTQSSRYLVKRTGEKVFLECVQDMDHENMFWYRQDPGLGLRLIYFSYDVKMKEKGDIPEGYSVSREKKERFSLILESASTNQTSMYLCASLPWGTGDPQAFFGQGTRLTVV.

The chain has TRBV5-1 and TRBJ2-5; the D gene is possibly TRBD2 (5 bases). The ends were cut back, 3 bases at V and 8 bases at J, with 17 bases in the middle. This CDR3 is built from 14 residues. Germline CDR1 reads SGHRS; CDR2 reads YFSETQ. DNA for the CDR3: TGCGCCAGCAGCTCCTCCCCGGACTCCCCTACCCAGTACTTC. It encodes CASSSSPDSPTQYF.